The entry below describes one T cell receptor (beta chain). PCR involved 60 Vbeta and 13 Jbeta primers. Profiling relied on immunoSEQ multiplex PCR, and the TCRdb table lists in-frame clones only, not all of them. Of around 150,000 clones listed, 60% to 80% are singletons. Germline CDR1 and CDR2: LNHDA and SQIVND (reference sequence). CDR3 length: 16 amino acids. V dropped 6 bases and J dropped 9; count of bases not matched to a gene: 14. The record originates from a study of cytomegalovirus exposure and HLA in healthy donors. Input material: PBMCs. This TCR was recovered from a man aged 25-45 years in good health and CMV-seronegative. The gene calls are TRBV19 and TRBJ2-1; 10 bases align to TRBD2. The CDR3 region is CASSPTGSGRATEQFF. The CDR3 nucleotides read TGTGCCAGTAGCCCCACGGGCAGCGGGAGGGCCACTGAGCAGTTCTTC.